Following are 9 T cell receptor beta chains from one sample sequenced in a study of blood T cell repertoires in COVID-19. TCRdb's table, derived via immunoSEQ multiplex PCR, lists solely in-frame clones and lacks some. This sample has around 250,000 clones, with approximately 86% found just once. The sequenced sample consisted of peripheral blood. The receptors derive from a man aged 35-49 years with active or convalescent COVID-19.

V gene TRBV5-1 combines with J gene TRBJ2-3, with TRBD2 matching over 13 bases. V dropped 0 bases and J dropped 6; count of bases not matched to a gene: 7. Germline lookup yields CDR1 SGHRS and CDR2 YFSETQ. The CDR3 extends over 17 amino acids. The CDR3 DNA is TGCGCCAGCAGCTTGGAAGGGACTAGCGGGGTGATGGATACGCAGTATTTT. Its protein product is CASSLEGTSGVMDTQYF.

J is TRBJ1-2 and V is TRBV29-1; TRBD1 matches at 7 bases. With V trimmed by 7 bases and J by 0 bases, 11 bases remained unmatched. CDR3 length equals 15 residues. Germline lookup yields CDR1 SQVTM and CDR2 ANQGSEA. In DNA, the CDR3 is TGCAGCGCCCTAGGGGGACAGACTACTAACTATGGCTACACCTTC. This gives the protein CSALGGQTTNYGYTF. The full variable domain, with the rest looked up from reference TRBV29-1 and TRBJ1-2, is SAVISQKPSRDICQRGTSLTIQCQVDSQVTMMFWYRQQPGQSLTLIATANQGSEATYESGFVIDKFPISRPNLTFSTLTVSNMSPEDSSIYLCSALGGQTTNYGYTFGSGTRLTVV.

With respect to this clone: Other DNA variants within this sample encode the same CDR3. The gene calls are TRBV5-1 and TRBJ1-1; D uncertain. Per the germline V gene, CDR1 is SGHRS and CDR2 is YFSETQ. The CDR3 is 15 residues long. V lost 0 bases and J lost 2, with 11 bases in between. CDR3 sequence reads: CASSLDPQVNTEAFF. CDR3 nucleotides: TGCGCCAGCAGCTTGGATCCCCAGGTCAACACTGAAGCTTTCTTT.

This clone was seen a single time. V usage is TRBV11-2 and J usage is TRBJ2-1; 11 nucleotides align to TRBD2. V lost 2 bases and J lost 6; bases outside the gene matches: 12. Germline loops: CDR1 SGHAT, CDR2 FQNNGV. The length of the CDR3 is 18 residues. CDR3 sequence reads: CASSLSRSTSGALNEQFF. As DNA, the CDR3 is TGTGCCAGCAGCTTATCCCGGTCGACTAGCGGGGCCCTCAATGAGCAGTTCTTC.

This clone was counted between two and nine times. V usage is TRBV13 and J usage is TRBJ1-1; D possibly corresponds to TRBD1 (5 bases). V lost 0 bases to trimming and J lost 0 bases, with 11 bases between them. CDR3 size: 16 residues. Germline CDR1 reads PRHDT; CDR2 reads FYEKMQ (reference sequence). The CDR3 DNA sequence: TGTGCCAGCAGCTTAGGTGGGGGGATCTTGAACACTGAAGCTTTCTTT. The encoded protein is CASSLGGGILNTEAFF.

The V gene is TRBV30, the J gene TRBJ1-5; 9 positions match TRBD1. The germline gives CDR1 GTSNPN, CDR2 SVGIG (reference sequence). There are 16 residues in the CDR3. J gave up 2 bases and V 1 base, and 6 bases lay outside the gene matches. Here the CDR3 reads CAWSEQGAGGNQPQHF. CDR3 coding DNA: TGTGCCTGGAGTGAACAGGGGGCGGGGGGCAATCAGCCCCAGCATTTT.

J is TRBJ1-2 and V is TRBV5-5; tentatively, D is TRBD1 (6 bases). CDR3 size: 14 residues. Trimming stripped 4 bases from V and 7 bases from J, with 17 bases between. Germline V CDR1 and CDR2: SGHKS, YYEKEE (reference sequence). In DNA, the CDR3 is TGTGCCAGCAGCCCGGAAGGGGGGGTACTTGGCTACACCTTC. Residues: CASSPEGGVLGYTF.

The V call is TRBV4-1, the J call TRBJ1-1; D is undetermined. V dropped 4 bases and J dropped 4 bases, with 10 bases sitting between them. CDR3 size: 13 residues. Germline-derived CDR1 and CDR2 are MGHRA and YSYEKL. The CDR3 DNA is TGCGCCAGCAGCCCGGACTGGGCCACTGAAGCTTTCTTT. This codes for CASSPDWATEAFF.

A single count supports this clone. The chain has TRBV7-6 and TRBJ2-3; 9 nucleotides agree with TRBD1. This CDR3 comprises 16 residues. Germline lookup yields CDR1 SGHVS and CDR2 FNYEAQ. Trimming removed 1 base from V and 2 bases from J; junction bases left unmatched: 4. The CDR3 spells CASSLGGTGYTDTQYF. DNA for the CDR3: TGTGCCAGCAGCTTAGGTGGGACAGGGTACACAGATACGCAGTATTTT.